The present TCR beta chain was sequenced within a study of technical replicates of blood from a few donors listed by TCRdb under 2017. Note on this clone: There is no known antigen for this receptor. Base-call qualities are not available, and no considerably larger clone is one nucleotide away.

To prepare the library, the immunoSEQ multiplex PCR assay was applied. Not all clones reach the TCRdb copy of this immuneACCESS table, which keeps in-frame sequences only. Checked studies attribute under half of the gap to unresolved V genes and leave the rest unexplained. Recorded for this sample are around 98,000 clones; roughly 95% of them occurred a single time. Of the sample, less than 0.25% falls within the top ten clones. The junction shows trimming of 1 base on V and 9 bases on J, and the gene matches do not reach 7 bases of it. For CDR1 and CDR2, the germline V gene (reference sequence) lists GTSNPN and SVGIG. From its cysteine to its phenylalanine, the CDR3 spans 15 amino acids. Left in the record is the CDR3 DNA by itself, 45 bases read in frame from the first base.

The clonotype was recovered from a human donor in good health. This chain joins TRBV30 to TRBJ2-1; 12 bases in the middle match TRBD2. The sample taken for sequencing was T cells isolated from PBMCs. The CDR3 protein sequence reads: CAWSGSLAGGVEQFF. The sequenced DNA is TGTGCCTGGAGTGGTTCTCTAGCGGGGGGGGTTGAGCAGTTCTTC.